This T cell receptor beta chain is from a study of neurological immune-mediated disorders. The wider study: Multiple sclerosis patients numbered approximately 35, with roughly 31 relapsing-remitting and 3 secondary progressive.

This clonotype was detected ten times or more. Antigen: not known. Study observations and caveats: Patients with HTLV-1-associated myelopathy showed the most TCR clonal expansion. Those with multiple sclerosis showed the least, falling below healthy controls. The phylogenetic placement of 18 of 34 multiple sclerosis patients' repertoires in one related-CDR3 cluster constitutes a possible signature. No CDR3 amino acid sequences were shared by expanded clones across subjects, suggesting private repertoires in all groups.

The CDR3 is 15 residues long. Germline assignment: CDR1 SGHRS and CDR2 YFSETQ. Unmatched junction bases numbered 5, after V lost 7 bases and J lost 0 bases. TCRdb itself ran the 5' RACE reads through MiXCR, one entry per CDR3 protein. The table shows tens of thousands of distinct CDR3 sequences, with about 3.7% occurring only once. Sequences were obtained from PBMCs. The chain uses TRBV5-1 and TRBJ2-3; 10 bases match TRBD2. The sequence was obtained from a woman aged 45-59 years with multiple sclerosis. The CDR3 is CASAPGLASTDTQYF. CDR3 nucleotides: TGCGCCAGCGCGCCGGGACTAGCGAGCACAGATACGCAGTATTTT.